These T cell receptor beta chains were read from a single sample in a study of T cells in Graves' hyperthyroidism and ophthalmopathy. TCRdb re-analysed the multiplex PCR reads in MiXCR, keeping a single row per CDR3 protein. The table includes some 400,000 distinct CDR3 sequences, about 18% detected once. The source material was blood. Source of these receptors: a woman between 18 and 29 years old with Graves' hyperthyroidism. Each CDR3 is given with its conserved first and last residue. The order of the fields is J gene, CDR3 length, D gene, V gene, clone size, CDR3 DNA, CDR3 protein. The D gene is left open where the match is weak. Size is stated for part of the rows, as once, few or many counts, or as a class when the clone is expanded.

>TRBJ2-3|13|NA|TRBV12-3/TRBV12-4|NA
TGTGCCAGCAGTCTGTCTAGCACAGATACGCAGTATTTT
CASSLSSTDTQYF
>TRBJ2-5|14|NA|TRBV6-1|many
TGTGCCAGCAGTGTCGGGGTTCTTCAAGAGACCCAGTACTTC
CASSVGVLQETQYF
>TRBJ2-2|13|NA|TRBV15|many
TGTGCCACCAACAGGGTGGACACCGGGGAGCTGTTTTTT
CATNRVDTGELFF
>TRBJ1-1|13|NA|TRBV5-1|many
TGCGCCAGCAGCCGGACTCCTGACACTGAAGCTTTCTTT
CASSRTPDTEAFF
>TRBJ2-5|12|TRBD1|TRBV12-3/TRBV12-4|NA
TGTGCCAGCAGTTTCACCAGGGGGCTGGAGTACTTC
CASSFTRGLEYF
>TRBJ2-6|17|NA|TRBV2|few
TGTGCCAGCAGTATGACGTCCGGCTCCTCTGGGGCCAACGTCCTGACTTTC
CASSMTSGSSGANVLTF
>TRBJ2-7|15|TRBD1|TRBV10-3|many
TGTGCCATCAGTGAGAGGGACAGGGAAGCCTACGAGCAGTACTTC
CAISERDREAYEQYF
>TRBJ1-2|20|TRBD1|TRBV6-2/TRBV6-3|once
TGTGCCAGCAGTTACACCCGTCCGGGACAGTCGGTTGGAAATATCTATGGCTACACCTTC
CASSYTRPGQSVGNIYGYTF
>TRBJ1-2|15|TRBD1|TRBV5-1|many
TGCGCCAGCTCCTCTACTAGGACAGGGGGCGATGGCTACACCTTC
CASSSTRTGGDGYTF
>TRBJ1-2|15|TRBD1|TRBV5-1|many
TGCGCCAGCAGCTCGGGCGACAGGGTCGGCTATGGCTACACCTTC
CASSSGDRVGYGYTF
>TRBJ2-5|14|NA|TRBV6-1|many
TGTGCCAGCATCAAAGCAGGGTTACAAGAGACCCAGTACTTC
CASIKAGLQETQYF
>TRBJ1-2|12|NA|TRBV5-1|many
TGCGCCAGCAGCCCGCGGGACTATGGCTACACCTTC
CASSPRDYGYTF
>TRBJ1-2|12|NA|TRBV30|many
TGTGCCTGGGAATCCCAAAACTATGGCTACACCTTC
CAWESQNYGYTF
>TRBJ2-3|13|NA|TRBV27|many
TGTGCCAGCAGTCCGACCTGGGCAGATACGCAGTATTTT
CASSPTWADTQYF
>TRBJ2-7|14|NA|TRBV7-9|NA
TGTGCCAGCAGCTGGATTCAGGGTACTGACGAGCAGTACTTC
CASSWIQGTDEQYF
>TRBJ1-1|15|NA|TRBV30|medium-sized
TGTGCCTGGAGGGGCCGAAGAGTGGGGAACACTGAAGCTTTCTTT
CAWRGRRVGNTEAFF
>TRBJ1-1|13|NA|TRBV2|many
TGTGCCAGCACTGGGATTCCGGGGACTGAAGCTTTCTTT
CASTGIPGTEAFF
>TRBJ2-7|13|NA|TRBV6-1|many
TGTGCCAGCAACCCAGGGATCTCCTACGAGCAGTACTTC
CASNPGISYEQYF
>TRBJ2-2|16|NA|TRBV14|many
TGTGCCAGCAGTGCCCTGAGAGGGAGTTGGACCGGGGAGCTGTTTTTT
CASSALRGSWTGELFF
>TRBJ1-2|13|NA|TRBV6-5|many
TGTGCCAGCAGTAGGGACAACCACTATGGCTACACCTTC
CASSRDNHYGYTF
>TRBJ1-1|16|NA|TRBV5-1|many
TGCACCAGCAGCTTGGATAGAGCAGGGACTCGTACTGAAGCTTTCTTT
CTSSLDRAGTRTEAFF
>TRBJ1-5|16|TRBD1|TRBV5-6|many
TGTGCCAGCAGCTCCCCGACAGGGTTTGGCAATCAGCCCCAGCATTTT
CASSSPTGFGNQPQHF
>TRBJ2-5|13|TRBD1|TRBV29-1|many
TGCAGCGCGGGTCGCACAGGGGAAGAGACCCAGTACTTC
CSAGRTGEETQYF
>TRBJ1-6|16|TRBD1|TRBV27|many
TGTGCCAGCAGTCGGTGGTTCGGGACAGGAGATTCACCCCTCCACTTT
CASSRWFGTGDSPLHF
>TRBJ2-5|11|NA|TRBV24-1|many
TGTGCCACCAGTCCCGGAGAGACCCAGTACTTC
CATSPGETQYF
>TRBJ2-7|13|TRBD1|TRBV30|many
TGTGCCTGGAACTCTGGGACAGCCTACGAGCAGTACTTC
CAWNSGTAYEQYF
>TRBJ1-5|14|NA|TRBV20-1|many
TGCAGTGCTAGAGATTTAGGGGTCCATCAGCCCCAGCATTTT
CSARDLGVHQPQHF
>TRBJ1-2|18|TRBD1|TRBV6-2/TRBV6-3|NA
TGTGCCAGCAGTTCGATAAACACCCAGGACAGGCCTCGAGGTGGCTACACCTTC
CASSSINTQDRPRGGYTF
>TRBJ1-2|15|NA|TRBV20-1|once
TGCAGTGCTAGTGGTGCGGGGACCGGCAACTATGGCTACACCTTC
CSASGAGTGNYGYTF
>TRBJ1-2|15|NA|TRBV20-1|many
TGCAGTGCTAGGGATATGACCGGGCCGAACTATGGCTACACCTTC
CSARDMTGPNYGYTF
>TRBJ2-2|15|NA|TRBV5-8|NA
TGTGCCAGCAGCTTGGCAGCGGTGGGCACCGGGGAGCTGTTTTTT
CASSLAAVGTGELFF
>TRBJ1-1|14|NA|TRBV20-1|many
TGCAGTGCTAGAGATCAACGGGGTAGAACTGAAGCTTTCTTT
CSARDQRGRTEAFF
>TRBJ1-1|14|NA|TRBV5-5|many
TGTGCCAGCAGCTATGAGGGCAGGGACACTGAAGCTTTCTTT
CASSYEGRDTEAFF
>TRBJ1-5|15|NA|TRBV18|NA
TGTGCCAGCTCACCCACCCGGGGGAACGATCAGCCCCAGCATTTT
CASSPTRGNDQPQHF
>TRBJ1-3|14|NA|TRBV9|many
TGTGCCAGCAGCCCTTGGGGAGGGAAGAACACCATATATTTT
CASSPWGGKNTIYF
>TRBJ2-7|16|NA|TRBV27|many
TGTGCCAGCAGTTTATTCAGCACCCTCCCCTCCTACGAGCAGTACTTC
CASSLFSTLPSYEQYF
>TRBJ2-5|12|NA|TRBV5-4|once
TGTGCCAGCGGCCCCTCCCAAGAGACCCAGTACTTC
CASGPSQETQYF
>TRBJ1-4|15|NA|TRBV29-1|NA
TGCAGCGTTGAATCGAGGTTGGCGTGGGATGAAAAACTGTTTTTT
CSVESRLAWDEKLFF
>TRBJ1-2|17|NA|TRBV10-1|many
TGCGCCAGCCCTTGGGGCTCCCCTGGACGAGCGTCCTATGGCTACACCTTC
CASPWGSPGRASYGYTF
>TRBJ2-4|14|NA|TRBV7-2|many
TGTGCCAGCAGCTCAACTAGACAGGCAAACATTCAGTACTTC
CASSSTRQANIQYF
>TRBJ2-7|14|NA|TRBV2|many
TGTGCCAGCAGTGTACTGACAGAAACCTACGAGCAGTACTTC
CASSVLTETYEQYF
>TRBJ1-1|16|NA|TRBV6-5|NA
TGTGCCAGCAGTTACTCGATAGTGACGCTGAGAGAGGTAGCTTTCTTT
CASSYSIVTLREVAFF
>TRBJ1-2|13|NA|TRBV5-1|NA
TGCGCCAGCAGCCCCGCGGGGCGGGGTGGCTACACCTTC
CASSPAGRGGYTF
>TRBJ2-4|15|TRBD2|TRBV24-1|NA
TGTGCCACCAGTGATTCCCCGGGGGGGCCCGGCATTCAGTACTTC
CATSDSPGGPGIQYF
>TRBJ1-2|13|NA|TRBV12-3/TRBV12-4|many
TGTGCCAGCAGTTTTATGGGACTGCTTCACTCCACCTTC
CASSFMGLLHSTF
>TRBJ2-5|16|NA|TRBV4-1|many
TGCGCCAGCAGCCAAGAAGGTACAGGACTACAAGAGACCCAGTACTTC
CASSQEGTGLQETQYF
>TRBJ2-7|15|TRBD1|TRBV19|many
TGTGCCAGTAGTCGACTCAGGACAGGGGACTACGAGCAGTACTTC
CASSRLRTGDYEQYF
>TRBJ2-7|16|TRBD2|TRBV6-1|many
TGTGCCAGCAGTCCTGGACTAGCGGGGGCCCGCTACGAGCAGTACTTC
CASSPGLAGARYEQYF
>TRBJ1-1|11|NA|TRBV12-3/TRBV12-4|NA
TGTGCCAGCAGTTTCGGGACATTTCGTTTCTTT
CASSFGTFRFF
>TRBJ1-1|16|NA|TRBV6-1|many
TGTGCCAGTAACTGGGGGCGGGACCTAGGGGACACTGAAGCTTTCTTT
CASNWGRDLGDTEAFF
>TRBJ2-2|14|NA|TRBV6-1|many
TGTGCCAGCAGAACACTTGAAAACACCGGGGAGCTGTTTTTT
CASRTLENTGELFF
>TRBJ2-7|12|NA|TRBV2|many
TGTGCCAGCAGGCCGGATCCCTACGAGCAGTACTTC
CASRPDPYEQYF
>TRBJ1-2|13|NA|TRBV6-4|many
TGTGCCAGCAGTGCGGGGGACGGGGATGGCTACACCTTC
CASSAGDGDGYTF
>TRBJ1-1|14|NA|TRBV7-9|NA
TGTGCCAGCAGCTGGGGGCGGGGACGCACTGAAGCTTTCTTT
CASSWGRGRTEAFF
>TRBJ1-2|13|TRBD1|TRBV6-4|NA
TGTGCCAGCGGGGACAGGGAAGACTATGGCTACACCTTC
CASGDREDYGYTF
>TRBJ2-5|15|TRBD1|TRBV20-1|NA
TGCAGTGCTGTTTCCCACGACAGGGGGCCTGAGACCCAGTACTTC
CSAVSHDRGPETQYF
>TRBJ1-5|14|NA|TRBV28|NA
TGTGCCAGCAGTCCCCAATCGTCGTTATCGCCCCAGCATTTT
CASSPQSSLSPQHF